A single T cell receptor beta chain is shown here with its context. CDR1 is DFQATT, CDR2 SNEGSKA, per germline (reference sequence). The CDR3 has 17 residues. V dropped 1 base and J dropped 7; count of bases not matched to a gene: 18. The data were obtained in a study of blood T cells in healthy people across ages. A sample-barcoded 5' primer and a J-beta primer mix were used in a second PCR of roughly 7 to 12 cycles. One entry per CDR3 protein, called by TCRdb with MiXCR from the 5' RACE reads. The sample consists of over 950,000 distinct CDR3 sequences, roughly 51% of them appearing once. The sequence came from a woman aged 55-69 years in good health. V gene TRBV20-1 combines with J gene TRBJ2-7, with 8 bases that match TRBD1. The sequenced material came from blood. DNA for the CDR3: TGCAGTGCTAGAGTACCAGGGGGCGAGCGGACCTACAATGAGCAGTACTTC. This gives the protein CSARVPGGERTYNEQYF.